One and the same sample provided the 4 T cell receptor beta chains below, sequenced in a study of blood T cell repertoires in COVID-19. TCRdb's copy holds only in-frame clones and misses some; the assay was immunoSEQ multiplex PCR. This sample carries 14,000 or so clones, around 87% of them seen once, and the ten largest clones take 2.5% to 3.5%. Sequencing was done on a sample of peripheral blood. The receptors derive from a human donor in a cohort sampled during active COVID-19.

This clone was counted between two and nine times. The chain links TRBV5-5 to TRBJ2-2; 11 bases are a match to TRBD2. With 0 bases clipped from V and 2 bases from J, the junction kept 9 bases outside the gene matches. CDR3 length: 19 amino acids. Germline values: CDR1 SGHKS, CDR2 YYEKEE (reference sequence). CDR3 in amino acids: CASSLAVGTSGFNTGELFF. The CDR3 nucleotides are TGTGCCAGCAGCTTGGCCGTCGGGACTAGCGGATTTAACACCGGGGAGCTGTTTTTT.

This clone was seen once. The chain uses TRBV6-5 and TRBJ2-7, with D perhaps matching TRBD1 (6 bases). The germline V and J ends were trimmed by 8 bases and 5 bases, with 19 bases remaining between them. Germline values: CDR1 MNHEY, CDR2 SVGAGI. The CDR3 runs 14 residues. As DNA, the CDR3 is TGTGCCAGCTGGGGGAGAGGGGGTATTGACGAGCAGTACTTC. This sequence encodes CASWGRGGIDEQYF.

This chain links TRBV28 with TRBJ2-5; D uncertain. This CDR3 region has 13 residues. Trimming left V 3 bases short and J 2 bases short, with 7 bases between. Germline-derived CDR1 and CDR2 are MDHEN and SYDVKM. Here the CDR3 reads CASSLVQQETQYF. The DNA for the CDR3 is TGTGCCAGCAGTTTGGTGCAGCAAGAGACCCAGTACTTC.

V is TRBV10-3 and J is TRBJ1-2; TRBD1 agrees at 8 bases. The CDR3 runs 15 residues. J lost 8 bases, V lost 2 bases, and 10 bases had no gene match. In germline, CDR1 is ENHRY, CDR2 SYGVKD. CDR3 DNA: TGTGCCATCAGTGAGGACCAGGGGGCGTCCTACGGCTACACCTTC. Protein: CAISEDQGASYGYTF.